The rows below give T cell receptor beta chains drawn from one sample of a study of blood T cell repertoires in COVID-19. TCRdb's table, derived via immunoSEQ multiplex PCR, lists solely in-frame clones and lacks some. The table records around 300,000 clones, 75% to 90% of them present only once. Sequenced: PBMCs or T cells enriched from blood (not recorded which). Source of these receptors: a man in his thirties or forties who had recovered from COVID-19. Both conserved end residues are part of each CDR3.

v_call	cdr3_aa
TRBV29-1	CSVETRLIGSNTGELFF
TRBV27	CASSVRGPNQPQHF
TRBV29-1	CSVHLSLGGTSYEQYF
TRBV6-5	CASRGGAYGYTF
TRBV4-1	CASSLKGWGPYEQYF
TRBV2	CASSEVVEGDSPLHF
TRBV5-1	CATGTGDNSPLHF
TRBV15	CATSSHESTDTQYF
TRBV9	CASSVAGGKMSETQYF
TRBV9	CASSVTLKSSGNTIYF
TRBV5-1	CASSPQGSNEKLFF
TRBV7-9	CASSPIAGARDEQFF
TRBV18	CASSTGTTDTQYF
TRBV28	CASRVGRGSYNSPLHF
TRBV29-1	CSVVVAGSEQYF
TRBV30	CAWSVGGQGYGYTF
TRBV27	CASSLPGGSGYTF
TRBV30	CAWTVGTFTNEQFF
TRBV11-2	CASSLPGGGTDTQYF
TRBV4-2	CASSQDGTGSTDTQYF
TRBV15	CATSRGKGQGAEEQYF
TRBV28	CASTKDRLNTEAFF
TRBV7-9	CASSPVRGQGRSVAFF
TRBV20-1	CSASSLTAGAYGYTF
TRBV2	CASSGQGVRNSPLHF
TRBV28	CASSSDRGGWEIEQFF
TRBV7-9	CASSLSGGRPGELFF
TRBV4-1	CASSQDYGVAYAEQFF
TRBV5-4	CASSFPGFEQYF
TRBV28	CASSFRIGYTF
TRBV5-5	CASSRHRGQTEAFF
TRBV4-2	CASSQESVHGYTF
TRBV27	CASSLWSLSGGKQETQYF
TRBV30	CAWVGTNTEAFF
TRBV6-1	CASSEGGMLTEAFF
TRBV5-5	CASSLDELNTEAFF
TRBV7-9	CASSLAGSRTAVYGYTF
TRBV12-3/TRBV12-4	CASSQQVYEQYF
TRBV12-3/TRBV12-4	CATSTQGGYEQYF
TRBV6-5	CASTGGLSYNEQFF
TRBV10-3	CAISGGAVDEQFF
TRBV16	CASSQYWGADYGYTF
TRBV12-3/TRBV12-4	CASRQTEFYGYTF
TRBV3-1/TRBV3-2	CASSQEESLADTQYF